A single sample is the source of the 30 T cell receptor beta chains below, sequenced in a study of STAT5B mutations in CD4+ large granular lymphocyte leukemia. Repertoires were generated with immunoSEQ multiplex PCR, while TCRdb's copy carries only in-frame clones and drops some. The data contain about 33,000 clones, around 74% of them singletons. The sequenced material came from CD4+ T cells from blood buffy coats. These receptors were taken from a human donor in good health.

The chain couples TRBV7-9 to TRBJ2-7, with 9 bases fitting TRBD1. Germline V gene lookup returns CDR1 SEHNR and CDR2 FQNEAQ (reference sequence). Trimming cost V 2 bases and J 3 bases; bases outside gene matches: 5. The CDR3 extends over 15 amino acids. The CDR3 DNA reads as TGTGCCAGCAGCTTATCGGGACAGGGATTCTACGAGCAGTACTTC. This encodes CASSLSGQGFYEQYF.

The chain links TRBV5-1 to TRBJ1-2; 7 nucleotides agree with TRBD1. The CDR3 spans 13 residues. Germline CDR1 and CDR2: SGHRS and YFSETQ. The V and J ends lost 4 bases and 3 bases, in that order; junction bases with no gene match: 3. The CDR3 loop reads CASSPTGDYGYTF. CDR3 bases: TGCGCCAGCAGCCCAACAGGGGACTATGGCTACACCTTC.

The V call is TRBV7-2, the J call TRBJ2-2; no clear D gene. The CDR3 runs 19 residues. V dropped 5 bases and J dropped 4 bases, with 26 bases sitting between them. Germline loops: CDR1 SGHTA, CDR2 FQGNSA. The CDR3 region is CASSRKSQNLVTSTGELFF. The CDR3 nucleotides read TGTGCCAGCAGCCGTAAAAGCCAAAATCTGGTGACTTCCACCGGGGAGCTGTTTTTT.

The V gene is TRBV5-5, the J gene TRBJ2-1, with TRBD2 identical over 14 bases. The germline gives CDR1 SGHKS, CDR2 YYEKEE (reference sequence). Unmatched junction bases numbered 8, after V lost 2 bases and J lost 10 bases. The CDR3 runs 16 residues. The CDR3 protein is CASSFRAGLAGAEQFF. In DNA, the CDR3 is TGTGCCAGCAGCTTTCGAGCGGGACTAGCGGGAGCGGAGCAGTTCTTC.

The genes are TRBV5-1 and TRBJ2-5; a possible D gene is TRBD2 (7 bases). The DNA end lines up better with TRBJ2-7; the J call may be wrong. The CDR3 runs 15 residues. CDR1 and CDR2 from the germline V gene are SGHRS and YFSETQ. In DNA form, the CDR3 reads TGCGCCAGCAGCGTTGGGGCGGGGGCGATCTACGAGCAGTACTTC. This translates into CASSVGAGAIYEQYF.

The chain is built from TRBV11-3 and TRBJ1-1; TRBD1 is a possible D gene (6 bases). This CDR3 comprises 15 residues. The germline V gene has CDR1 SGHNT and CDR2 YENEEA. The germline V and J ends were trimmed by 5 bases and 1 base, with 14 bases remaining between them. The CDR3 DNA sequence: TGTGCCAGCAGCCCCGGAGGGGGATCGAACACTGAAGCTTTCTTT. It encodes CASSPGGGSNTEAFF. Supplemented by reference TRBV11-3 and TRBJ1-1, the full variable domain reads EAGVVQSPRYKIIEKKQPVAFWCNPISGHNTLYWYLQNLGQGPELLIRYENEEAVDDSQLPKDRFSAERLKGVDSTLKIQPAELGDSAVYLCASSPGGGSNTEAFFGQGTRLTVV.

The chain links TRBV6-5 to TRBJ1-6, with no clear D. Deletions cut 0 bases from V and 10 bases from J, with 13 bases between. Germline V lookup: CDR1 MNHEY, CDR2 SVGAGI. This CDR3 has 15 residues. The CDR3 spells CASSYSIRIGSPLHF. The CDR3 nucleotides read TGTGCCAGCAGTTACTCGATTCGGATAGGGTCACCCCTCCACTTT.

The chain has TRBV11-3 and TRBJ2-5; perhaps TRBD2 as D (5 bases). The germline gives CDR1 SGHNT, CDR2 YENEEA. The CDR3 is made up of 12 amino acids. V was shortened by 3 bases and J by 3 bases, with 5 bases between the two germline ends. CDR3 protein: CASSLEEETQYF. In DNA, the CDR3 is TGTGCCAGCAGCTTGGAGGAAGAGACCCAGTACTTC.

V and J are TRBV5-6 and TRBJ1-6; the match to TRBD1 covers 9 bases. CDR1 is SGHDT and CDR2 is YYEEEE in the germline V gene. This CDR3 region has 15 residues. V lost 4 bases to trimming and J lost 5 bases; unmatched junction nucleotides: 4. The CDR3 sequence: CASSVDRGHNSPLHF. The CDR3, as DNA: TGTGCCAGCAGCGTGGACAGGGGCCATAATTCACCCCTCCACTTT.

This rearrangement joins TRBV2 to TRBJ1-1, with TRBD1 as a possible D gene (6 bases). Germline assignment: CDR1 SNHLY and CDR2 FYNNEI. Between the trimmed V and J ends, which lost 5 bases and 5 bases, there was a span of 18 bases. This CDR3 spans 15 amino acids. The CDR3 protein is CASSFQGGGRTEAFF. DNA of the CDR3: TGTGCCAGCAGTTTTCAGGGCGGGGGCCGGACTGAAGCTTTCTTT.

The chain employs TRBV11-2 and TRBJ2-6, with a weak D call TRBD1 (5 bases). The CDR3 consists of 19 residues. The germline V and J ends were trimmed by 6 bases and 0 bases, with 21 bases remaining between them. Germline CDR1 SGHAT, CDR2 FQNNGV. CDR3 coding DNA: TGTGCCAGCAGTCGGATCCAGGGCTCCCGATTCTCTGGGGCCAACGTCCTGACTTTC. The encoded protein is CASSRIQGSRFSGANVLTF.

The CDR3 reads CASSSRSLGAQHF. DNA of the CDR3: TGTGCCAGCAGTTCTCGGTCCTTGGGGGCCCAGCATTTT. The genes are TRBV27 and TRBJ1-5; weak D call: TRBD1 (5 bases). The germline V gene has CDR1 MNHEY and CDR2 SMNVEV (reference sequence). V was cut by 4 bases and J by 11 bases, with 15 bases left in between. The CDR3 covers 13 residues.

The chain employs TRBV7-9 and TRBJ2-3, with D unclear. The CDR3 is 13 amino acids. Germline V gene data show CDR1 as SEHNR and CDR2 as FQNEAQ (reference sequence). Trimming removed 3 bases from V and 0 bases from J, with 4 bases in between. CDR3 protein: CASSFASTDTQYF. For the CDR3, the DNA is TGTGCCAGCAGCTTTGCAAGCACAGATACGCAGTATTTT.

This chain's CDR3 is CASSAGQGGFYGYTF. CDR3 nucleotides: TGTGCCAGCTCAGCCGGACAGGGAGGTTTCTATGGCTACACCTTC. J is TRBJ1-2 and V is TRBV18, with 8 bases identical to TRBD1. The CDR3 is 15 residues long. Germline trimming cut 5 bases from V and 4 bases from J; bases unmatched to any gene: 9. The germline V gene encodes CDR1 KGHSH and CDR2 LQKENI.

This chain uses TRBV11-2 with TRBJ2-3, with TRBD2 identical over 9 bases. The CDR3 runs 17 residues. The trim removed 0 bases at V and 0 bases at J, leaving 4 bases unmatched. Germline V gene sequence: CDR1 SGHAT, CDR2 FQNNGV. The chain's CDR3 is CASSLELAGESTDTQYF. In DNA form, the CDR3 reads TGTGCCAGCAGCTTAGAATTAGCGGGGGAAAGCACAGATACGCAGTATTTT.

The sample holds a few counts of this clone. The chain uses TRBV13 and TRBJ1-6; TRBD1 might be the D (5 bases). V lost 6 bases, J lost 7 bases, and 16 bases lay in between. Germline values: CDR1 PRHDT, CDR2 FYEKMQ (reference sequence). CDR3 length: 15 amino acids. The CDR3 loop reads CASRQTGTANSPLHF. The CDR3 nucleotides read TGTGCCAGCAGACAAACCGGGACGGCCAATTCACCCCTCCACTTT.

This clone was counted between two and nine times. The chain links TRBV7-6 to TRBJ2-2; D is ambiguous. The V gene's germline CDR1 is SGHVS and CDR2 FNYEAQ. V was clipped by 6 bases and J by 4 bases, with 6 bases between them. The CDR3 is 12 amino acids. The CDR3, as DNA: TGTGCCAGCAGTCCTCTCACCGGGGAGCTGTTTTTT. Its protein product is CASSPLTGELFF.

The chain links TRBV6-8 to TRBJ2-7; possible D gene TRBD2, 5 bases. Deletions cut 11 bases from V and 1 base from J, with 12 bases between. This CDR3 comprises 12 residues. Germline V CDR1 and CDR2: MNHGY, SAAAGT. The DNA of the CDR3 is TGTGCCCGTGCGGAGGAGTCCTACGAGCAGTACTTC. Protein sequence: CARAEESYEQYF.

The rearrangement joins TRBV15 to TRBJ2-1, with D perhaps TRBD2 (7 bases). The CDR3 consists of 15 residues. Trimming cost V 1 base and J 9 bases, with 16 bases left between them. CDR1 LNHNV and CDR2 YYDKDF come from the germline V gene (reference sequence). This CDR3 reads CATSRGPGGSGEQFF. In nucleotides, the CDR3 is TGTGCCACCAGCAGAGGGCCGGGGGGCAGCGGTGAGCAGTTCTTC. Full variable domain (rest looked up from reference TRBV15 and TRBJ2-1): DAMVIQNPRYQVTQFGKPVTLSCSQTLNHNVMYWYQQKSSQAPKLLFHYYDKDFNNEADTPDNFQSRRPNTSFCFLDIRSPGLGDTAMYLCATSRGPGGSGEQFFGPGTRLTVL.

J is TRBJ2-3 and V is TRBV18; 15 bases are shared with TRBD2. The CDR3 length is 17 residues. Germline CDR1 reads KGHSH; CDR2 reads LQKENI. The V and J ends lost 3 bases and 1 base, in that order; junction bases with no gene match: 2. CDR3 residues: CASSPGLAGGRTDTQYF. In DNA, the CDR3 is TGTGCCAGCTCACCGGGACTAGCGGGGGGCCGCACAGATACGCAGTATTTT. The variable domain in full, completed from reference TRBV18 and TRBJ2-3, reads NAGVMQNPRHLVRRRGQEARLRCSPMKGHSHVYWYRQLPEEGLKFMVYLQKENIIDESGMPKERFSAEFPKEGPSILRIQQVVRGDSAAYFCASSPGLAGGRTDTQYFGPGTRLTVL.

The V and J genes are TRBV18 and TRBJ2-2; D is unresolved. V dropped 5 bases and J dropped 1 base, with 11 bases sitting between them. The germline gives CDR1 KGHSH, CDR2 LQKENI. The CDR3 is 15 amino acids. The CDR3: CASSFSKGNTGELFF. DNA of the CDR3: TGTGCCAGCTCATTTTCGAAGGGGAACACCGGGGAGCTGTTTTTT.

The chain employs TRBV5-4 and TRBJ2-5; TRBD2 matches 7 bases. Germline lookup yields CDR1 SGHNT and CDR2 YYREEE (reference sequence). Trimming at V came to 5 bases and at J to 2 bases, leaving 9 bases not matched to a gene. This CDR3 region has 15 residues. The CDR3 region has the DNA TGTGCCAGCAGAACAGACCTAGCGGCTCAAGAGACCCAGTACTTC. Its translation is CASRTDLAAQETQYF.

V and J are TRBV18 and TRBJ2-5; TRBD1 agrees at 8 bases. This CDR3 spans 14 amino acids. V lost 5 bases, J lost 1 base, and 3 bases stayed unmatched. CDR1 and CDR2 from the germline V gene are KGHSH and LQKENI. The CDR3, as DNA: TGTGCCAGCTCAACCGGGACAGGCCAAGAGACCCAGTACTTC. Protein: CASSTGTGQETQYF.

The CDR3 DNA sequence: TGTGCCAGCAGTTTTAGCGGGGGGGCGATCGATACGCAGTATTTT. It is translated as CASSFSGGAIDTQYF. This chain connects TRBV6-5 to TRBJ2-3; TRBD2 matches 11 bases. The V segment lost 4 bases and the J segment 6 bases; nucleotides outside the gene matches: 6. The germline gives CDR1 MNHEY, CDR2 SVGAGI. This CDR3 is built from 15 residues.

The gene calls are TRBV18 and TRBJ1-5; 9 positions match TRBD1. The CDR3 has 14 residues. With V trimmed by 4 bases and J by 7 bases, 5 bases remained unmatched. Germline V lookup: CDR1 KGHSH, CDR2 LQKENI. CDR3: CASSQTGGRQPQHF. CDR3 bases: TGTGCCAGCTCACAGACAGGGGGAAGACAGCCCCAGCATTTT.

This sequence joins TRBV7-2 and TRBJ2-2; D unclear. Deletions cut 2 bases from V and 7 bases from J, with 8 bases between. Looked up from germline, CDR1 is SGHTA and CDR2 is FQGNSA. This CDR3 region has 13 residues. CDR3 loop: CASSLHPNGELFF. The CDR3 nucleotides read TGTGCCAGCAGCTTACATCCCAACGGGGAGCTGTTTTTT.

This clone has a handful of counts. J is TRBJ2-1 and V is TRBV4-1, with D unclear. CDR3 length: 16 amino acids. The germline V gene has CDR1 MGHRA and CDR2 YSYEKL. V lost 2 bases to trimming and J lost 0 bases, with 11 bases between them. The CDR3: CASSQPGYRSYNEQFF. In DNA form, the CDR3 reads TGCGCCAGCAGCCAACCTGGCTACCGCTCCTACAATGAGCAGTTCTTC.

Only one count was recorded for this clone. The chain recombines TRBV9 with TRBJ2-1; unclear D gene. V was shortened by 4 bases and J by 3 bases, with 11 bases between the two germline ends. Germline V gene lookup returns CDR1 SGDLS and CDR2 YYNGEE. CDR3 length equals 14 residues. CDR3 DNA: TGTGCCAGCAGCCCAGAGGCGTACTACAATGAGCAGTTCTTC. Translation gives CASSPEAYYNEQFF.

This chain's CDR3 is CASSLLYSQETQYF. The CDR3 region has the DNA TGTGCCAGCAGCTTGCTTTACAGCCAAGAGACCCAGTACTTC. The chain recombines TRBV5-6 with TRBJ2-5, with D hard to call. The CDR3 is 14 residues long. V was pared by 1 base and J by 1 base, with 8 bases between. Germline V gene data show CDR1 as SGHDT and CDR2 as YYEEEE.

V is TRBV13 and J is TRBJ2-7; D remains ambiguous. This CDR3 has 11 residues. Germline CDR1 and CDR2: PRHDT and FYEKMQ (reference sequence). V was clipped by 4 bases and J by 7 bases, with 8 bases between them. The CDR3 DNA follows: TGTGCCAGCAGCTCCCACGGGGAGCAGTACTTC. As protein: CASSSHGEQYF.